This T cell receptor beta chain was recovered during a study of blood T cell repertoires in COVID-19. Turning to the study itself: Acute-phase and convalescent COVID-19 samples originated in the United States, Italy and Spain.

Clones were sequenced by immunoSEQ multiplex PCR, and TCRdb holds only the in-frame ones, with some missing. The repertoire holds approximately 150,000 clones, approximately 88% seen once, with 10% to 13% in the top ten. The CDR3 is made up of 14 amino acids. Germline V gene sequence: CDR1 SGHKS, CDR2 YYEKEE (reference sequence). V was trimmed by 0 bases and J by 2 bases, leaving 8 bases between them. The gene calls are TRBV5-5 and TRBJ1-1, with D perhaps TRBD1 (5 bases). The sequence came from a man aged 55-75 years with active or convalescent COVID-19. The sample comprised peripheral blood. CDR3 bases: TGTGCCAGCAGCTTGGAAGGGGCAAACACTGAAGCTTTCTTT. Translation: CASSLEGANTEAFF.